This T cell receptor beta chain was captured by sequencing in a study of control samples from healthy donors and cancer patients. This clone has just one count. This CDR3 is 16 amino acids long. Germline CDR1 is SGHRS and CDR2 is YFSETQ. J gave up 4 bases and V 4 bases, and 6 bases lay outside the gene matches. The method was immunoSEQ multiplex PCR; TCRdb's version includes in-frame clones alone and lacks a portion of them. The data hold 100,000 to 150,000 clones, with 75% to 95% observed a single time. Material for sequencing was blood. The rearrangement joins TRBV5-1 to TRBJ2-3; TRBD2 aligns across 13 bases. This sequence was found in a man aged 35-49 years in good health. CDR3 residues: CASSALAGGRADTQYF. The DNA of the CDR3 is TGCGCCAGCAGCGCACTAGCGGGGGGGCGGGCAGATACGCAGTATTTT. The full variable domain, completed using reference TRBV5-1 and TRBJ2-3, is KAGVTQTPRYLIKTRGQQVTLSCSPISGHRSVSWYQQTPGQGLQFLFEYFSETQRNKGNFPGRFSGRQFSNSRSEMNVSTLELGDSALYLCASSALAGGRADTQYFGPGTRLTVL.